This T cell receptor beta chain was identified in a study of T cell changes during pregnancy in multiple sclerosis. Trimming shortened V by 0 bases and J by 5 bases, and 13 bases separated the two germline ends. CDR1 MNHEY and CDR2 SMNVEV come from the germline V gene (reference sequence). This CDR3 is built from 15 residues. TCRdb's table, derived via immunoSEQ multiplex PCR, lists solely in-frame clones and lacks some. The sample carries 44,000 or so clones, more than 75% recorded once. The receptor was isolated from a female donor in good health, enrolled as a control in a pregnancy study. Source: CD8+ T cells from peripheral blood mononuclear cells, taken after pregnancy. V is TRBV27 and J is TRBJ2-5; D is perhaps TRBD2 (5 bases). CDR3 amino acids: CASSLSPSGWETQYF. The CDR3 DNA follows: TGTGCCAGCAGTTTATCCCCCAGCGGTTGGGAGACCCAGTACTTC.